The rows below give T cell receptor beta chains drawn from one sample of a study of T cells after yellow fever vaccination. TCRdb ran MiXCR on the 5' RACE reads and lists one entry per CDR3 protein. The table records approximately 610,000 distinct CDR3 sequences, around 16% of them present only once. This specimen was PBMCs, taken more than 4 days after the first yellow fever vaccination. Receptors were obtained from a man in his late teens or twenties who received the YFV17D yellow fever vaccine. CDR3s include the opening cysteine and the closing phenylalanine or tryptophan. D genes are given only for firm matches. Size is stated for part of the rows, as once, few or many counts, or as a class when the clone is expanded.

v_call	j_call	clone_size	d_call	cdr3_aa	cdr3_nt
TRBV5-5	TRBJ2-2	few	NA	CASSSFGPNTGELFF	TGTGCCAGCAGCTCTTTCGGACCTAACACCGGGGAGCTGTTTTTT
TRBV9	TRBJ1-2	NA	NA	CASSVQGTPFYGYTF	TGTGCCAGCAGCGTGCAGGGGACACCCTTCTATGGCTACACCTTC
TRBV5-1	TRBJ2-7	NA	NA	CASSLNGYEQYF	TGCGCCAGCAGTCTAAATGGCTACGAGCAGTACTTC
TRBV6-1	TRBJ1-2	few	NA	CASSEGGLEPYGYTF	TGTGCCAGCAGTGAAGGCGGACTGGAGCCCTATGGCTACACCTTC
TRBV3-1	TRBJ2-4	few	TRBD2	CASSQEVAGAKNIQYF	TGTGCCAGCAGCCAAGAAGTAGCGGGGGCCAAAAACATTCAGTACTTC
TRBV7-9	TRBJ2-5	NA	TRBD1	CASSTGVIQETQYF	TGTGCCAGTTCGACAGGGGTTATCCAAGAGACCCAGTACTTC
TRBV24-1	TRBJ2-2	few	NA	CATSDGGLAGGELFF	TGTGCCACCAGTGATGGAGGGCTGGCGGGCGGGGAGCTGTTTTTT
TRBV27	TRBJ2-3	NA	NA	CASSFGPERTDTQYF	TGTGCCAGCAGTTTCGGGCCAGAGCGCACAGATACGCAGTATTTT
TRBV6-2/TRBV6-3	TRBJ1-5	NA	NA	CASSYSLAITQHF	TGTGCCAGCAGTTACTCTTTGGCGATCACCCAGCATTTT
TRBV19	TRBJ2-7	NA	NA	CASSGNGQSASYEQYF	TGTGCCAGTAGCGGGAACGGACAGTCTGCATCTTACGAGCAGTACTTC
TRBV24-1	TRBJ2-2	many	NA	CATSDWETGELFF	TGTGCCACCAGTGATTGGGAGACCGGGGAGCTGTTTTTT
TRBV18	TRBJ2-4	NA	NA	CASSPLGQLSPGKNIQYF	TGTGCCAGCTCACCACTAGGACAGCTATCTCCAGGCAAAAACATTCAGTACTTC
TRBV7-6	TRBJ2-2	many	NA	CASRSRQELTGELFF	TGTGCCAGCAGATCCCGACAGGAGCTCACCGGGGAGCTGTTTTTT
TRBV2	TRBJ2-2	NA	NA	CASDREGRTTGELFF	TGTGCCAGCGATCGAGAGGGGAGAACCACCGGGGAGCTGTTTTTT
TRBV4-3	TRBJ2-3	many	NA	CASSPVSRADTQYF	TGCGCCAGCAGCCCGGTAAGCCGGGCAGATACGCAGTATTTT
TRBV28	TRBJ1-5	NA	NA	CASTLQGYNQPQHF	TGTGCCAGCACTTTACAAGGGTACAATCAGCCCCAGCATTTT
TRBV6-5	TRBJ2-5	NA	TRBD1	CASSWLTGGGIETQYF	TGTGCCAGCAGTTGGCTAACAGGGGGCGGTATTGAGACCCAGTACTTC
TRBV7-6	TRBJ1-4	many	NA	CASSLGMANEKLFF	TGTGCCAGCAGCTTAGGAATGGCTAATGAAAAACTGTTTTTT
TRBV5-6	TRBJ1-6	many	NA	CASSLGNSPLHF	TGTGCCAGCAGCTTGGGTAATTCACCCCTCCACTTT
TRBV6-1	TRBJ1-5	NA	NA	CASSPAPGGGVKPQHF	TGTGCCAGCAGTCCAGCACCGGGTGGGGGAGTTAAGCCCCAGCATTTT
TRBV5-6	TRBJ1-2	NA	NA	CASSLVETNYGYTF	TGTGCCAGCAGCTTGGTAGAGACTAACTATGGCTACACCTTC
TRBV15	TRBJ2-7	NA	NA	CATSTGATYEQYF	TGTGCCACCAGCACCGGGGCCACCTACGAGCAGTACTTC
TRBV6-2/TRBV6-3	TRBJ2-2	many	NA	CASSYVVTGLTLGNTGELFF	TGTGCCAGCAGTTACGTCGTAACAGGGCTCACCCTAGGGAACACCGGGGAGCTGTTTTTT
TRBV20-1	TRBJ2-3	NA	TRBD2	CSLAGGSLTDTQYF	TGCAGTCTAGCGGGGGGGAGTCTCACAGATACGCAGTATTTT
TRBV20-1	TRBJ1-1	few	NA	CSAMKGGGVTEAFF	TGCAGTGCTATGAAAGGGGGGGGTGTCACTGAAGCTTTCTTT
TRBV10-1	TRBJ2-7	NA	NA	CASSEGWRQYF	TGCGCCAGCAGTGAGGGATGGAGGCAGTACTTC
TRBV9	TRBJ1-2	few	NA	CASSVGTYGYTF	TGTGCCAGCAGCGTGGGCACCTATGGCTACACCTTC
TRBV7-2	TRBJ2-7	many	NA	CASSFGVRYEQYF	TGTGCCAGCAGCTTCGGGGTACGATACGAGCAGTACTTC
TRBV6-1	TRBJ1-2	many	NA	CASSPRVYYGYTF	TGTGCCAGCAGTCCCAGGGTGTACTATGGCTACACCTTC
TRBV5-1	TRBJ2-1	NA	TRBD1	CASSLNVDRGPYNEQFF	TGCGCCAGCAGCTTGAACGTTGACAGGGGCCCCTACAATGAGCAGTTCTTC
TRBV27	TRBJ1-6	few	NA	CASRPKGGHNSPLHF	TGTGCCAGCAGGCCGAAGGGAGGGCATAATTCACCCCTCCACTTT
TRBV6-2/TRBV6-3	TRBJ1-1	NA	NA	CASSYSSGEAFF	TGTGCCAGCAGTTATTCGTCAGGTGAAGCTTTCTTT
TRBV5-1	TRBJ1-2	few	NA	CASSFRGADGYTF	TGCGCCAGCAGCTTTCGTGGGGCAGATGGCTACACCTTC
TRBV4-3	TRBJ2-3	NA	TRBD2	CASSPQGASGGVGTQYF	TGCGCCAGCAGCCCCCAGGGGGCTAGCGGGGGGGTTGGTACGCAGTATTTT
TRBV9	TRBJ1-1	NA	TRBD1	CASSVGQGAIEAFF	TGTGCCAGCAGCGTGGGACAGGGGGCTATTGAAGCTTTCTTT
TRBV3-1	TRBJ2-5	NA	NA	CASSRGWRGETQYF	TGTGCCAGCAGCCGAGGGTGGCGTGGAGAGACCCAGTACTTC
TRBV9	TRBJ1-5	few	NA	CASSVDGQPNQPQHF	TGTGCCAGCAGCGTAGATGGACAGCCCAATCAGCCCCAGCATTTT
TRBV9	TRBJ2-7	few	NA	CASSVAEGLYEQYF	TGTGCCAGCAGCGTAGCTGAGGGCCTATACGAGCAGTACTTC
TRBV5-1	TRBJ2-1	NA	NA	CASMGDSSYNEQFF	TGCGCCAGCATGGGGGATAGCTCCTACAATGAGCAGTTCTTC
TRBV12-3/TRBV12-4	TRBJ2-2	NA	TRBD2	CASSLASGGAAGELFF	TGTGCCAGCAGTTTGGCTAGCGGGGGGGCCGCCGGGGAGCTGTTTTTT
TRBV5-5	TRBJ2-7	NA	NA	CASSSTGFGGDEQYF	TGTGCCAGCAGCTCGACAGGGTTTGGAGGGGACGAGCAGTACTTC
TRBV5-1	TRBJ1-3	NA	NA	CASAPGGSGNTIYF	TGCGCCAGCGCTCCGGGAGGGTCTGGAAACACCATATATTTT
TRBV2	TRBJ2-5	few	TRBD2	CASSGTSGGPQETQYF	TGTGCCAGCAGTGGGACTAGCGGGGGACCTCAAGAGACCCAGTACTTC
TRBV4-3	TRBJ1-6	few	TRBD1	CASSQGGTGHSPLHF	TGCGCCAGCAGCCAAGGCGGGACAGGCCATTCACCCCTCCACTTT
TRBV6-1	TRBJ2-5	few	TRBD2	CASTGLAQETQYF	TGTGCCAGCACTGGACTAGCCCAAGAGACCCAGTACTTC